This is a list of T cell receptor beta chains from one sample in a study of shared clonotypes between healthy human individuals. Profiling relied on immunoSEQ multiplex PCR, and the TCRdb table lists in-frame clones only, not all of them. The sample has 2,500,000 or so clones; around 93% are singletons. The source material was naive CD4+ T cells from PBMCs. Receptors were obtained from a man aged 18 to 29 in good health. Some clones in this sample may be carry-over from other donors' samples. Both conserved end residues are part of each CDR3. A D gene is named only where the DNA matches it firmly. Clone sizes are given selectively: once, few, many, or a class where the clone is expanded.

d_gene	v_gene	len	j_gene	abundance	CDR3aa	CDR3nt
.	TRBV7-9	14	TRBJ1-1	.	CASSFWALDTEAFF	TGTGCCAGCAGCTTCTGGGCTCTGGACACTGAAGCTTTCTTT
.	TRBV27	17	TRBJ2-2	.	CASSSAGTQYLTGELFF	TGTGCCAGCAGTTCCGCCGGGACCCAATACCTCACCGGGGAGCTGTTTTTT
.	TRBV4-3	15	TRBJ2-1	.	CASSRHGLGDNEQFF	TGCGCCAGCAGCCGCCATGGGCTAGGGGACAATGAGCAGTTCTTC
.	TRBV7-2	20	TRBJ2-5	once	CASSLAPSVAGRGNQETQYF	TGTGCCAGCAGCTTAGCCCCCTCTGTAGCAGGACGGGGGAACCAAGAGACCCAGTACTTC
.	TRBV18	14	TRBJ1-1	few	CASSPGQKGTEAFF	TGTGCCAGCTCCCCCGGACAAAAGGGGACTGAAGCTTTCTTT
TRBD1	TRBV10-3	16	TRBJ1-1	.	CAISESEPGTADEAFF	TGTGCCATCAGTGAGTCCGAGCCCGGGACAGCCGATGAAGCTTTCTTT
.	TRBV29-1	11	TRBJ1-3	.	CSVVYGNTIYF	TGCAGCGTTGTCTATGGAAACACCATATATTTT
TRBD2	TRBV14	17	TRBJ2-7	.	CASSPGVGLAITYEQYF	TGTGCCAGCAGCCCCGGGGTGGGACTAGCGATAACCTACGAGCAGTACTTC
TRBD1	TRBV19	16	TRBJ1-5	.	CASRRREGASNQPQHF	TGTGCCAGTAGAAGGAGGGAGGGGGCGAGCAATCAGCCCCAGCATTTT
.	TRBV6-1	13	TRBJ1-4	.	CASSGGTLEKLFF	TGTGCCAGCAGTGGAGGGACCCTGGAAAAACTGTTTTTT
.	TRBV19	17	TRBJ1-4	.	CASSIRVQAATNEKLFF	TGTGCCAGTAGTATTCGGGTCCAGGCCGCAACTAATGAAAAACTGTTTTTT
.	TRBV5-1	16	TRBJ1-5	.	CASSLGGQGGNQPQHF	TGCGCCAGCAGCTTGGGGGGCCAGGGAGGCAATCAGCCCCAGCATTTT
TRBD2	TRBV7-9	14	TRBJ2-2	.	CAPRRREKTGELFF	TGTGCCCCCCGGAGGCGGGAGAAAACCGGGGAGCTGTTTTTT
TRBD1	TRBV29-1	13	TRBJ2-7	.	CSAVGTGGTEQYF	TGCAGCGCCGTTGGGACAGGGGGCACCGAGCAGTACTTC
.	TRBV6-4	10	TRBJ1-5	few	CASRPQPQHF	TGTGCCAGCAGACCTCAGCCCCAGCATTTT
.	TRBV27	14	TRBJ2-7	.	CASSYRDGSYEQYF	TGTGCCAGCAGTTACCGGGACGGGAGCTACGAGCAGTACTTC
.	TRBV28	14	TRBJ1-1	.	CAIITLGPNTEAFF	TGTGCCATCATTACACTCGGACCCAACACTGAAGCTTTCTTT
TRBD2	TRBV7-9	16	TRBJ2-3	once	CASSSVAGSSTDTQYF	TGTGCCAGCAGCTCGGTAGCGGGATCGAGCACAGATACGCAGTATTTT
.	TRBV10-3	15	TRBJ1-2	.	CAISDGTLPFGGYTF	TGTGCCATCAGTGACGGGACCCTTCCGTTCGGTGGCTACACCTTC
.	TRBV7-3	15	TRBJ2-1	.	CASSFFGQGSREQFF	TGTGCCAGCAGCTTCTTCGGCCAGGGTTCGCGTGAGCAGTTCTTC
.	TRBV20-1	11	TRBJ2-7	.	CSAGGRTEQYF	TGCAGTGCTGGGGGGAGAACCGAGCAGTACTTC
TRBD1	TRBV19	15	TRBJ2-1	.	CASSLKGQGYNEQFF	TGTGCCAGTAGCTTAAAGGGACAGGGATACAATGAGCAGTTCTTC
TRBD1	TRBV14	17	TRBJ2-2	.	CASSQFRDSSNTGELFF	TGTGCCAGCAGCCAATTCAGGGACAGTTCGAACACCGGGGAGCTGTTTTTT
.	TRBV9	16	TRBJ1-1	few	CASSPFGGNQGTEAFF	TGTGCCAGCAGCCCTTTTGGGGGTAATCAAGGGACTGAAGCTTTCTTT
TRBD2	TRBV5-1	16	TRBJ2-1	.	CASSSAGLGDHNEQFF	TGCGCCAGCAGCTCGGCGGGACTAGGGGACCACAATGAGCAGTTCTTC
.	TRBV15	15	TRBJ2-1	.	CATSREVLLFNEQFF	TGTGCCACCAGCAGGGAGGTTCTTTTGTTCAATGAGCAGTTCTTC
.	TRBV2	14	TRBJ2-2	.	CASGLPIWTGELFF	TGTGCCAGCGGACTCCCGATATGGACCGGGGAGCTGTTTTTT
TRBD2	TRBV7-9	14	TRBJ2-3	.	CASSSSGSRDTQYF	TGTGCCAGCAGTTCTAGCGGGAGTCGCGATACGCAGTATTTT
TRBD2	TRBV29-1	13	TRBJ2-7	.	CSVAGLAVYEQYF	TGCAGCGTTGCGGGACTAGCGGTATACGAGCAGTACTTC
.	TRBV5-1	13	TRBJ2-2	few	CASSSTVTGELFF	TGCGCCAGCAGCTCGACAGTGACCGGGGAGCTGTTTTTT
TRBD1	TRBV5-1	14	TRBJ1-2	.	CASSFLTGTYGYTF	TGCGCCAGCAGCTTCTTGACAGGGACCTATGGCTACACCTTC
TRBD1	TRBV9	14	TRBJ1-2	once	CASSVADRMEGYTF	TGTGCCAGCAGCGTAGCGGACAGGATGGAGGGCTACACCTTC
.	TRBV14	16	TRBJ2-3	.	CASSRFSSRLTDTQYF	TGTGCCAGCAGCCGGTTCTCATCCCGACTCACAGATACGCAGTATTTT
.	TRBV27	14	TRBJ1-1	.	CASSLWGVNTEAFF	TGTGCCAGCAGTTTGTGGGGGGTGAACACTGAAGCTTTCTTT
TRBD1	TRBV10-3	14	TRBJ1-2	.	CAISEGLQGHGYTF	TGTGCCATCAGTGAGGGTTTACAGGGGCATGGCTACACCTTC
.	TRBV6-1	14	TRBJ2-3	.	CASSDRTSADTQYF	TGTGCCAGCAGTGATCGAACGTCTGCGGATACGCAGTATTTT
.	TRBV6-1	14	TRBJ2-3	.	CASSEVEGPDTQYF	TGTGCCAGCAGTGAAGTAGAGGGTCCGGATACGCAGTATTTT
.	TRBV13	15	TRBJ1-3	.	CASSLQGVSRNTIYF	TGTGCCAGCAGCTTGCAAGGGGTTTCGAGAAACACCATATATTTT
.	TRBV6-1	16	TRBJ1-5	once	CASSEEVRRWNQPQHF	TGTGCCAGCAGTGAAGAGGTCAGGCGATGGAATCAGCCCCAGCATTTT
.	TRBV2	14	TRBJ1-5	.	CASKGSGGNQPQHF	TGTGCCAGCAAAGGATCCGGGGGCAATCAGCCCCAGCATTTT
TRBD2	TRBV6-5	15	TRBJ2-3	.	CASSYRAGGLGTQYF	TGTGCCAGCAGTTACCGAGCGGGAGGGCTGGGGACGCAGTATTTT
.	TRBV6-5	16	TRBJ1-4	.	CASSYSTGTTNKKLFF	TGTGCCAGCAGTTACTCGACGGGTACAACTAATAAAAAACTGTTTTTT
.	TRBV6-1	13	TRBJ2-4	.	CASSEIGPNIQYF	TGTGCCAGCAGTGAGATTGGGCCAAACATTCAGTACTTC
TRBD1	TRBV7-8	17	TRBJ1-4	.	CASSFAPWDRGNEKLFF	TGTGCCAGCAGCTTCGCCCCCTGGGACAGGGGTAATGAAAAACTGTTTTTT
.	TRBV10-3	14	TRBJ1-2	.	CAISEGGANYGYTF	TGTGCCATCAGTGAGGGGGGGGCGAACTATGGCTACACCTTC
.	TRBV10-3	13	TRBJ2-7	.	CAIRPGLQGEQYF	TGTGCCATCAGGCCGGGACTTCAGGGCGAGCAGTACTTC
.	TRBV4-1	16	TRBJ2-6	.	CASSLGGSAGANVLTF	TGCGCCAGCAGCCTGGGGGGATCTGCTGGGGCCAACGTCCTGACTTTC
.	TRBV11-3	14	TRBJ1-1	.	CASSLQGPNTEAFF	TGTGCCAGCAGCCTCCAGGGGCCTAACACTGAAGCTTTCTTT
.	TRBV11-1	16	TRBJ1-2	.	CASSLDPGRAALGYTF	TGTGCCAGCAGCTTAGACCCAGGACGGGCAGCGTTGGGCTACACCTTC
.	TRBV7-8	15	TRBJ1-1	.	CASSLVSQGGTEAFF	TGTGCCAGCAGCTTAGTGAGCCAGGGTGGAACTGAAGCTTTCTTT
.	TRBV7-9	14	TRBJ1-1	.	CASSLRGASTEAFF	TGTGCCAGCAGCTTACGGGGGGCAAGTACTGAAGCTTTCTTT
TRBD1	TRBV5-6	14	TRBJ1-2	once	CASSFTGGEYGYTF	TGTGCCAGCAGCTTTACAGGGGGGGAATATGGCTACACCTTC
.	TRBV7-3	16	TRBJ1-1	.	CASSRTGGDGNTEAFF	TGTGCCAGCAGCAGGACTGGGGGTGACGGGAACACTGAAGCTTTCTTT
TRBD2	TRBV19	15	TRBJ2-3	.	CATLQGGLASDTQYF	TGTGCCACTCTTCAGGGGGGACTAGCATCAGATACGCAGTATTTT
.	TRBV14	15	TRBJ2-5	.	CASSHGSRLLATQYF	TGTGCCAGCAGCCACGGGTCGCGACTCCTCGCGACCCAGTACTTC
TRBD1	TRBV5-1	16	TRBJ2-7	.	CASSLPRDRGFYEQYF	TGCGCCAGCAGCTTGCCCCGGGACAGGGGCTTCTACGAGCAGTACTTC
TRBD1	TRBV28	14	TRBJ1-5	.	CASRSHRGDQPQHF	TGTGCCAGCAGGTCCCACAGGGGGGATCAGCCCCAGCATTTT
TRBD1	TRBV28	14	TRBJ1-5	.	CASSSGGSNQPQHF	TGTGCCAGCAGTTCAGGGGGGAGCAATCAGCCCCAGCATTTT